This T cell receptor beta chain stems from a study of blood T cell repertoires in COVID-19. The table lists this clone with a count of one. Additional DNA sequences in this sample encode the identical CDR3. V lost 1 base to trimming and J lost 0 bases; unmatched junction nucleotides: 3. The germline CDR1 and CDR2 sequences are SGHRS and YFSETQ. The CDR3 has 16 amino acids. As originally analysed: How many nucleated cells were present was estimated from reference gene primer amplification. Using immunoSEQ multiplex PCR, the repertoire was profiled, and TCRdb retains in-frame clones only, with some absent. That table gives V, J and clone size, and the DNA gave D and trimming. The data show about 350,000 clones, with roughly 89% seen just once and approximately 4.1% held by the top ten.

This receptor was obtained from a woman aged 55 to 70 with COVID-19, enrolled during active disease. The genes are TRBV5-1 and TRBJ2-1, with 8 positions matching TRBD2. The sequenced material came from peripheral blood. The CDR3 loop is CASSLIAGSSYNEQFF. The CDR3, as DNA: TGCGCCAGCAGCTTGATAGCGGGGAGCTCCTACAATGAGCAGTTCTTC.